Each of the 6 T cell receptor beta chains below was sequenced from the same sample in a study of CD8+ T cells in alopecia areata. Investigators isolated RNA and reverse transcribed it into cDNA to act as the sequencing template. The repertoire was sequenced with immunoSEQ multiplex PCR; TCRdb's copy has only in-frame clones and lacks some. The sample holds 150,000 to 200,000 clones, about 54% seen once. Documented treatment: oral pan-JAK inhibitor, 5-10 mg twice daily. The starting material was CD4+ T cells sorted from blood, obtained at approximately week 60, from a patient treated with tofacitinib. The receptors originated from a human donor with alopecia areata.

This clone was recorded only once. The rearrangement uses TRBV27 and TRBJ1-3; D ambiguous. Germline-derived CDR1 and CDR2 are MNHEY and SMNVEV (reference sequence). Between the trimmed V and J ends, which lost 3 bases and 0 bases, there was a span of 6 bases. The CDR3 length is 14 residues. The CDR3 here is CASSLSPSGNTIYF. The CDR3 region has the DNA TGTGCCAGCAGTTTGAGCCCCTCTGGAAACACCATATATTTT.

V usage is TRBV9 and J usage is TRBJ2-7, with 7 bases matching TRBD1. Germline values: CDR1 SGDLS, CDR2 YYNGEE. With V trimmed by 0 bases and J by 0 bases, 3 bases remained unmatched. CDR3 length: 15 amino acids. CDR3 nucleotides: TGTGCCAGCAGCGTAGGACAGGGACACTCCTACGAGCAGTACTTC. This sequence encodes CASSVGQGHSYEQYF.

This clone has a handful of counts. The gene calls are TRBV19 and TRBJ2-7; no firm D call. The CDR3 runs to 13 residues. Per germline, CDR1 LNHDA and CDR2 SQIVND (reference sequence). V was trimmed by 5 bases and J by 2 bases, leaving 10 bases between them. In DNA, the CDR3 is TGTGCCAGTAGTCCGACACCCACCTACGAGCAGTACTTC. Amino acid sequence: CASSPTPTYEQYF. Variable domain in full (rest from reference TRBV19 and TRBJ2-7): DGGITQSPKYLFRKEGQNVTLSCEQNLNHDAMYWYRQDPGQGLRLIYYSQIVNDFQKGDIAEGYSVSREKKESFPLTVTSAQKNPTAFYLCASSPTPTYEQYFGPGTRLTVT.

This clone was seen a handful of times. This chain links TRBV6-5 with TRBJ1-1; unclear D gene. The CDR3 length is 14 residues. The germline CDR1 and CDR2 sequences are MNHEY and SVGAGI. Between the trimmed V and J ends, which lost 2 bases and 7 bases, there was a span of 14 bases. This CDR3 reads CASSYGEGSGEAFF. The CDR3 DNA is TGTGCCAGCAGTTACGGGGAGGGATCGGGTGAAGCTTTCTTT.

In its sample, this clone was seen a few times. V gene TRBV28 combines with J gene TRBJ2-4, with D possibly being TRBD1 (5 bases). The CDR3 is made up of 11 amino acids. Germline V lookup: CDR1 MDHEN, CDR2 SYDVKM. V dropped 10 bases and J dropped 8 bases, with 12 bases sitting between them. CDR3 sequence: CATWGADIQYF. The CDR3 nucleotides read TGTGCCACCTGGGGCGCCGACATTCAGTACTTC.

The J gene is TRBJ1-2, the V gene TRBV13, with a weak D call TRBD1 (6 bases). The germline V gene has CDR1 PRHDT and CDR2 FYEKMQ (reference sequence). The CDR3 spans 14 residues. Trimming took 4 bases from V and 3 from J, leaving 12 bases between them. CDR3 loop: CASSYQTGDYGYTF. The CDR3 nucleotides read TGTGCCAGCAGCTACCAGACAGGAGACTATGGCTACACCTTC.